The 20 T cell receptor beta chains in this list originate from one sample, sequenced in a study of shared clonotypes between healthy human individuals (dated by TCRdb to 2018 to 2021). Library preparation was by the immunoSEQ multiplex PCR assay. TCRdb took over this immuneACCESS table, retaining in-frame rearrangements with V and J assigned. Such tables are incomplete; in checked studies, under half of the missing clones stem from an unresolved V gene, and the remainder is unexplained. This sample holds some 1 million clones; about 70% were observed only once. The top ten constitute roughly 1.5% of the sample. The sequenced material came from memory CD4+ T cells sorted from blood. What the cell subset or site label conveys for this sample: CD45RA-negative fraction. The source of these receptors is a man between 18 and 29 years old in good health.

The table lists this clone with a few counts. This sequence joins TRBV14 and TRBJ2-7; 7 positions match TRBD1. The CDR3 has 14 amino acids. V trimming: 4 bases; J trimming: 2 bases; junction bases outside the gene matches: 5. Per germline, CDR1 SGHDN and CDR2 FVKESK. CDR3 protein: CASSRKGTAYEQYF. In DNA form, the CDR3 reads TGTGCCAGCAGCCGAAAGGGGACAGCCTACGAGCAGTACTTC.

V and J are TRBV5-4 and TRBJ2-7; 9 bases are shared with TRBD1. The V gene end was trimmed by 4 bases and the J gene end by 6 bases; junction bases not matched to a gene: 11. Germline V gene data show CDR1 as SGHNT and CDR2 as YYREEE (reference sequence). This CDR3 is built from 15 residues. CDR3 DNA sequence: TGTGCCAGCAGCCTTGCCGGGACAGGGAAGGCCGAGCAGTACTTC. Amino acid sequence: CASSLAGTGKAEQYF.

The chain has TRBV19 and TRBJ2-5; the match to TRBD2 covers 11 bases. CDR1 is LNHDA and CDR2 is SQIVND in the germline V gene (reference sequence). This CDR3 spans 15 amino acids. V lost 7 bases, J lost 9 bases, and 13 bases stayed unmatched. The CDR3 DNA reads TGTGCCAGTACCAGACTAGCGGGAAGGGGGGAGGCCCAGTACTTC. This encodes CASTRLAGRGEAQYF.

The V call is TRBV5-1, the J call TRBJ2-7; D unresolved. V lost 0 bases and J 0 bases, leaving 13 bases between the germline ends. Per germline, CDR1 SGHRS and CDR2 YFSETQ. CDR3 length: 16 residues. CDR3 protein: CASSLGVLSGSYEQYF. The CDR3 DNA follows: TGCGCCAGCAGCTTGGGGGTCCTAAGTGGCTCCTACGAGCAGTACTTC.

This rearrangement joins TRBV9 to TRBJ2-7; unclear D gene. Germline lookup yields CDR1 SGDLS and CDR2 YYNGEE. V shed 4 bases and J shed 1 base, with 9 bases lying between them. The CDR3 runs 13 residues. The CDR3 loop is CASSPDGSYEQYF. DNA for the CDR3: TGTGCCAGCAGCCCGGACGGATCCTACGAGCAGTACTTC.

This chain's CDR3 is CASGDGTAKRNTIYF. The DNA of the CDR3 is TGCGCCAGCGGAGATGGAACAGCCAAGAGAAACACCATATATTTT. The rearrangement uses TRBV10-2 and TRBJ1-3; no firm D call. The germline V gene encodes CDR1 WSHSY and CDR2 SAAADI. Trimming left V 8 bases short and J 5 bases short, with 19 bases between. The CDR3 has 15 amino acids.

V and J are TRBV6-1 and TRBJ1-1; tentative D call: TRBD1 (5 bases). Germline V CDR1 and CDR2: MNHNS, SASEGT. V dropped 2 bases and J dropped 1 base, with 8 bases sitting between them. The CDR3 consists of 14 residues. CDR3 region: CASSEQGGNTEAFF. DNA of the CDR3: TGTGCCAGCAGTGAACAGGGAGGGAACACTGAAGCTTTCTTT.

J is TRBJ1-6 and V is TRBV30; D ambiguous. The V gene's germline CDR1 is GTSNPN and CDR2 SVGIG (reference sequence). The CDR3 covers 14 residues. The V end was cut by 3 bases, the J end by 0 bases, with 6 bases between. The CDR3 loop is CAWRASSYNSPLHF. In DNA, the CDR3 is TGTGCCTGGAGGGCGAGCTCCTATAATTCACCCCTCCACTTT.

The chain recombines TRBV10-3 with TRBJ2-7; 10 positions match TRBD2. In germline, CDR1 is ENHRY, CDR2 SYGVKD. The CDR3 is made up of 14 amino acids. J was trimmed by 4 bases and V by 5 bases; bases with no gene match: 5. The CDR3 nucleotides read TGTGCCATCAGTAAACTAGCGGGGCAATACGAGCAGTACTTC. Translated, it gives CAISKLAGQYEQYF.

Written as DNA, the CDR3 is TGTGCCTGGAAAACCCCAGGACAGGGAAACTATGGCTACACCTTC. Protein sequence: CAWKTPGQGNYGYTF. The genes are TRBV30 and TRBJ1-2; 8 positions agree with TRBD1. Germline lookup yields CDR1 GTSNPN and CDR2 SVGIG (reference sequence). Trimming took 4 bases from V and 2 from J; bases not matched to a gene: 9. This CDR3 contains 15 residues.

This clone was observed a few times. The chain uses TRBV18 and TRBJ1-4; 7 nucleotides match TRBD1. The J segment lost 12 bases and the V segment lost 6 bases, leaving 10 bases of the junction unmatched. The CDR3 consists of 13 residues. Germline CDR1 and CDR2: KGHSH and LQKENI. The CDR3 DNA reads as TGTGCCAGCTCCCAGGAACAGGGGTTGGAACTGTTTTTT. This gives the protein CASSQEQGLELFF. The whole variable domain, filled in from reference TRBV18 and TRBJ1-4, reads NAGVMQNPRHLVRRRGQEARLRCSPMKGHSHVYWYRQLPEEGLKFMVYLQKENIIDESGMPKERFSAEFPKEGPSILRIQQVVRGDSAAYFCASSQEQGLELFFGSGTQLSVL.

Here the CDR3 DNA reads TGTGCCAGCAGTCCTCCCGGACTAGCAACCTACGAGCAGTACTTC. It encodes CASSPPGLATYEQYF. The chain recombines TRBV6-6 with TRBJ2-7; 8 bases align to TRBD2. The germline V gene encodes CDR1 MNHNY and CDR2 SVGAGI (reference sequence). The CDR3 sequence is 15 residues long. V shed 5 bases and J 2 bases; nucleotides not matched to a gene: 8.

The chain employs TRBV5-1 and TRBJ1-1, with TRBD1 matching over 9 bases. The V segment lost 6 bases and the J segment 1 base; nucleotides outside the gene matches: 4. Germline V gives CDR1 SGHRS, CDR2 YFSETQ. CDR3 size: 14 residues. The CDR3 DNA sequence: TGCGCCAGCATGGGACAGGGAGCGAACACTGAAGCTTTCTTT. Translation gives CASMGQGANTEAFF.

The rearrangement links TRBV2 to TRBJ2-3; perhaps TRBD2 as D (6 bases). V was cut by 2 bases and J by 6 bases, with 18 bases left in between. CDR1 SNHLY and CDR2 FYNNEI come from the germline V gene. The CDR3 spans 16 residues. CDR3 in amino acids: CASSEIGGAPGDTQYF. The CDR3 DNA reads TGTGCCAGCAGTGAAATCGGCGGGGCGCCGGGGGATACGCAGTATTTT.

Concerning this clone itself: This same CDR3 is encoded by further DNA sequences in the sample. The V call is TRBV9, the J call TRBJ2-3; 14 nucleotides line up with TRBD2. Unmatched junction bases numbered 2, after V lost 3 bases and J lost 5 bases. This CDR3 spans 15 amino acids. Germline CDR1 is SGDLS and CDR2 is YYNGEE. CDR3 nucleotides: TGTGCCAGCAGCGGCGGGACTAGCGGGAGAGATACGCAGTATTTT. Its protein is CASSGGTSGRDTQYF.

V is TRBV30 and J is TRBJ2-2; no definite D call. Germline CDR1 is GTSNPN and CDR2 is SVGIG (reference sequence). This CDR3 has 15 amino acids. The V end lost 2 bases, the J end lost 2 bases, and 12 bases lay between the germline ends. The CDR3, as DNA: TGTGCCTGGAGTAGACGTCGGGCTAACACCGGGGAGCTGTTTTTT. Encoded protein: CAWSRRRANTGELFF.

The rearrangement uses TRBV27 and TRBJ2-7; TRBD2 matches at 12 bases. The CDR3 is 14 amino acids. The germline V gene has CDR1 MNHEY and CDR2 SMNVEV (reference sequence). Trimming removed 6 bases from V and 7 bases from J; junction bases left unmatched: 7. CDR3 residues: CASRGTSGQGEQYF. In DNA form, the CDR3 reads TGTGCCAGCAGGGGGACTAGCGGGCAAGGAGAGCAGTACTTC.

The chain couples TRBV2 to TRBJ2-2; either TRBD1 or TRBD2 may supply D (6 bases each). This CDR3 has 14 amino acids. The germline CDR1 and CDR2 sequences are SNHLY and FYNNEI. The ends were cut back, 6 bases at V and 7 bases at J, with 15 bases in the middle. CDR3 coding DNA: TGTGCCAGCAGCCCGAAGGGGGGCATCGGGGAGCTGTTTTTT. It encodes CASSPKGGIGELFF.

The table lists this clone with a count of one. The J gene is TRBJ1-2, the V gene TRBV5-1, with TRBD1 identical over 7 bases. Germline CDR1 SGHRS, CDR2 YFSETQ. This CDR3 is built from 15 residues. The junction had 10 bases not matched to a gene; V was cut back by 4 bases and J by 4 bases. Written as DNA, the CDR3 is TGCGCCAGCAGCCCGGACGGAGGGGGCGGCTATGGCTACACCTTC. The encoded protein is CASSPDGGGGYGYTF. Full variable domain (rest looked up from reference TRBV5-1 and TRBJ1-2): KAGVTQTPRYLIKTRGQQVTLSCSPISGHRSVSWYQQTPGQGLQFLFEYFSETQRNKGNFPGRFSGRQFSNSRSEMNVSTLELGDSALYLCASSPDGGGGYGYTFGSGTRLTVV.

This chain joins TRBV10-3 and TRBJ1-4; weak D call: TRBD1 (5 bases). The CDR3 consists of 16 residues. The V end lost 0 bases, the J end lost 7 bases, and 15 bases lay between the germline ends. Germline CDR1 is ENHRY and CDR2 is SYGVKD. The CDR3 nucleotides are TGTGCCATCAGTGAGTCTAGAAAGGGACCCCTTGAAAAACTGTTTTTT. Amino acid sequence: CAISESRKGPLEKLFF.